These T cell receptor beta chains were read from a single sample in a study of T cell responses to AZD1222 COVID-19 vaccine. Using immunoSEQ multiplex PCR, the repertoire was profiled, and TCRdb retains in-frame clones only, with some absent. The table records about 120,000 clones, approximately 92% of them present only once. The sample in question was peripheral blood, obtained on day 0 of AZD1222 vaccination. These receptor sequences come from an adult in good health. CDR3s include the opening cysteine and the closing phenylalanine or tryptophan. Fields, in order: J gene, clone size, D gene, V gene, CDR3 protein, CDR3 DNA. A D gene is named only where the DNA matches it firmly. Rows may omit the clone size; those that give it use once, few, many or a size class.

j_gene: TRBJ1-1
abundance: once
d_gene: -
v_gene: TRBV6-5
CDR3aa: CASSPGPHDTEAFF
CDR3nt: TGTGCCAGCTCCCCAGGGCCCCATGACACTGAAGCTTTCTTT

j_gene: TRBJ1-1
abundance: -
d_gene: -
v_gene: TRBV4-1
CDR3aa: CASSQVGRVNTEAFF
CDR3nt: TGCGCCAGCAGCCAAGTAGGCCGGGTGAACACTGAAGCTTTCTTT

j_gene: TRBJ2-1
abundance: -
d_gene: TRBD2
v_gene: TRBV10-3
CDR3aa: CAISESRLALSFDNEQFF
CDR3nt: TGTGCCATCAGTGAGTCCCGACTAGCTTTGTCCTTTGACAATGAGCAGTTCTTC

j_gene: TRBJ1-3
abundance: -
d_gene: -
v_gene: TRBV10-2
CDR3aa: CASIDAAMGNTIYF
CDR3nt: TGCGCCAGCATCGACGCGGCTATGGGAAACACCATATATTTT

j_gene: TRBJ1-4
abundance: -
d_gene: -
v_gene: TRBV15
CDR3aa: CATSREVATTGPTNEKLFF
CDR3nt: TGTGCCACCAGCAGAGAAGTTGCTACTACAGGGCCAACTAATGAAAAACTGTTTTTT

j_gene: TRBJ1-1
abundance: -
d_gene: -
v_gene: TRBV14
CDR3aa: CASSLRQYVEAFF
CDR3nt: TGTGCCAGCAGCCTGCGACAGTACGTTGAAGCTTTCTTT

j_gene: TRBJ2-2
abundance: once
d_gene: TRBD1
v_gene: TRBV28
CDR3aa: CASTTGTATGELFF
CDR3nt: TGTGCCAGCACCACCGGGACAGCGACCGGGGAGCTGTTTTTT

j_gene: TRBJ1-2
abundance: once
d_gene: -
v_gene: TRBV6-5
CDR3aa: CASSSKGRDYGYTF
CDR3nt: TGTGCCAGCAGCTCGAAGGGGAGGGACTATGGCTACACCTTC

j_gene: TRBJ1-1
abundance: -
d_gene: -
v_gene: TRBV5-1
CDR3aa: CASSLALGVGNTEAFF
CDR3nt: TGCGCCAGCAGCTTGGCCCTTGGAGTTGGGAACACTGAAGCTTTCTTT

j_gene: TRBJ1-5
abundance: -
d_gene: TRBD1
v_gene: TRBV5-8
CDR3aa: CASSEGQAGTWGNQPQHF
CDR3nt: TGTGCCAGCAGCGAGGGACAGGCCGGTACTTGGGGCAATCAGCCCCAGCATTTT

j_gene: TRBJ1-2
abundance: -
d_gene: -
v_gene: TRBV3-1/TRBV3-2
CDR3aa: CASSQERVFYTF
CDR3nt: TGTGCCAGCAGCCAAGAGAGGGTCTTTTACACCTTC

j_gene: TRBJ2-5
abundance: -
d_gene: -
v_gene: TRBV19
CDR3aa: CASSIRETQYF
CDR3nt: TGTGCCAGTAGTATACGGGAGACCCAGTACTTC

j_gene: TRBJ2-1
abundance: -
d_gene: TRBD1
v_gene: TRBV4-3
CDR3aa: CASSQDPGGQGSYNEQFF
CDR3nt: TGCGCCAGCAGCCAAGACCCCGGCGGACAGGGATCCTACAATGAGCAGTTCTTC

j_gene: TRBJ2-5
abundance: -
d_gene: TRBD2
v_gene: TRBV6-5
CDR3aa: CASSYLSGGSQETQYF
CDR3nt: TGTGCCAGCAGTTACCTCTCGGGAGGCTCGCAAGAGACCCAGTACTTC

j_gene: TRBJ2-7
abundance: -
d_gene: TRBD1
v_gene: TRBV5-5
CDR3aa: CASSPGQGAYEQYF
CDR3nt: TGTGCCAGCAGCCCCGGACAGGGGGCCTACGAGCAGTACTTC

j_gene: TRBJ2-1
abundance: -
d_gene: TRBD2
v_gene: TRBV7-8
CDR3aa: CASSLTGGPGNEQFF
CDR3nt: TGTGCCAGCAGCTTAACGGGAGGGCCCGGCAATGAGCAGTTCTTC

j_gene: TRBJ2-1
abundance: once
d_gene: -
v_gene: TRBV11-2
CDR3aa: CASSYGLTGSYNEQFF
CDR3nt: TGTGCCAGCAGCTACGGACTTACCGGCTCCTACAATGAGCAGTTCTTC

j_gene: TRBJ1-6
abundance: -
d_gene: -
v_gene: TRBV10-3
CDR3aa: CAISEVPGRGDSPLHF
CDR3nt: TGTGCCATCAGTGAAGTTCCCGGACGGGGAGATTCACCCCTCCACTTT

j_gene: TRBJ2-5
abundance: -
d_gene: -
v_gene: TRBV5-4
CDR3aa: CASSTDPQGLQETQYF
CDR3nt: TGTGCCAGCAGCACCGACCCCCAGGGGCTCCAAGAGACCCAGTACTTC

j_gene: TRBJ1-2
abundance: -
d_gene: -
v_gene: TRBV10-3
CDR3aa: CAISDSNTGNYGYTF
CDR3nt: TGTGCCATCAGTGACTCAAACACAGGGAACTATGGCTACACCTTC

j_gene: TRBJ2-3
abundance: -
d_gene: -
v_gene: TRBV4-1
CDR3aa: CASSQEYTDTQYF
CDR3nt: TGCGCCAGCAGCCAAGAATATACAGATACGCAGTATTTT

j_gene: TRBJ1-5
abundance: -
d_gene: -
v_gene: TRBV7-9
CDR3aa: CASSSQGFPGQPQHF
CDR3nt: TGTGCCAGCAGCTCCCAGGGATTTCCCGGACAGCCCCAGCATTTT

j_gene: TRBJ2-7
abundance: few
d_gene: -
v_gene: TRBV4-3
CDR3aa: CASSQEVFRGLSYEQYF
CDR3nt: TGCGCCAGCAGCCAAGAAGTCTTTCGCGGACTCTCCTACGAGCAGTACTTC

j_gene: TRBJ2-1
abundance: -
d_gene: -
v_gene: TRBV6-2/TRBV6-3
CDR3aa: CASSYTRQYNEQFF
CDR3nt: TGTGCCAGCAGTTACACCAGACAGTACAATGAGCAGTTCTTC

j_gene: TRBJ2-1
abundance: -
d_gene: -
v_gene: TRBV29-1
CDR3aa: CSALRTGDEQFF
CDR3nt: TGCAGCGCCCTAAGGACCGGGGATGAGCAGTTCTTC

j_gene: TRBJ1-4
abundance: -
d_gene: -
v_gene: TRBV4-1
CDR3aa: CASRSPGSEKLFF
CDR3nt: TGCGCCAGCAGGTCCCCCGGGTCAGAAAAACTGTTTTTT

j_gene: TRBJ1-2
abundance: -
d_gene: TRBD1
v_gene: TRBV4-3
CDR3aa: CASSQDRGGRGQVYGYTF
CDR3nt: TGCGCCAGCAGCCAAGATCGAGGGGGCAGGGGGCAGGTCTATGGCTACACCTTC

j_gene: TRBJ2-1
abundance: -
d_gene: TRBD1
v_gene: TRBV5-1
CDR3aa: CASSFTGQGYNEQFF
CDR3nt: TGCGCCAGCAGCTTTACGGGACAGGGCTACAATGAGCAGTTCTTC

j_gene: TRBJ2-1
abundance: -
d_gene: -
v_gene: TRBV18
CDR3aa: CASSPVQSSYNEQFF
CDR3nt: TGTGCCAGCTCACCCGTACAGAGCTCCTACAATGAGCAGTTCTTC

j_gene: TRBJ1-1
abundance: -
d_gene: TRBD1
v_gene: TRBV28
CDR3aa: CASSTGQGAFFTEAFF
CDR3nt: TGTGCCAGCAGTACCGGACAGGGGGCTTTTTTCACTGAAGCTTTCTTT

j_gene: TRBJ2-1
abundance: -
d_gene: TRBD2
v_gene: TRBV9
CDR3aa: CASSVASGAHNEQFF
CDR3nt: TGTGCCAGCAGCGTCGCTAGCGGGGCTCACAATGAGCAGTTCTTC

j_gene: TRBJ1-2
abundance: -
d_gene: -
v_gene: TRBV2
CDR3aa: CASSVEQLYGYTF
CDR3nt: TGTGCCAGCAGTGTAGAACAGCTCTATGGCTACACCTTC

j_gene: TRBJ2-7
abundance: few
d_gene: -
v_gene: TRBV6-2/TRBV6-3
CDR3aa: CASSPSGEGSYEQYF
CDR3nt: TGTGCCAGCAGTCCCTCGGGCGAGGGCTCCTACGAGCAGTACTTC

j_gene: TRBJ1-2
abundance: once
d_gene: TRBD1
v_gene: TRBV7-2
CDR3aa: CASSQGDGYTF
CDR3nt: TGTGCCAGCAGTCAGGGGGATGGCTACACCTTC

j_gene: TRBJ2-7
abundance: -
d_gene: -
v_gene: TRBV6-5
CDR3aa: CASSYSSSGAGHEQYF
CDR3nt: TGTGCCAGCAGTTACTCCTCTTCGGGGGCGGGGCACGAGCAGTACTTC

j_gene: TRBJ1-4
abundance: -
d_gene: -
v_gene: TRBV12-3/TRBV12-4
CDR3aa: CASRMGQYEKLFF
CDR3nt: TGTGCCAGCAGGATGGGGCAGTATGAAAAACTGTTTTTT

j_gene: TRBJ1-5
abundance: -
d_gene: -
v_gene: TRBV7-8
CDR3aa: CASSLVEGVDQPQHF
CDR3nt: TGTGCCAGCAGCTTAGTTGAAGGTGTCGATCAGCCCCAGCATTTT

j_gene: TRBJ2-6
abundance: -
d_gene: TRBD1
v_gene: TRBV12-5
CDR3aa: CASGLTAGTGYGANVLTF
CDR3nt: TGTGCTAGTGGTTTGACCGCCGGGACAGGGTATGGGGCCAACGTCCTGACTTTC

j_gene: TRBJ1-2
abundance: -
d_gene: -
v_gene: TRBV28
CDR3aa: CASSQKVRALGYTF
CDR3nt: TGTGCCAGCAGCCAAAAAGTCCGGGCGCTTGGCTACACCTTC

j_gene: TRBJ2-7
abundance: few
d_gene: TRBD2
v_gene: TRBV29-1
CDR3aa: CSVEGAGVTYEQYF
CDR3nt: TGCAGCGTTGAAGGAGCGGGGGTCACCTACGAGCAGTACTTC

j_gene: TRBJ2-7
abundance: -
d_gene: -
v_gene: TRBV18
CDR3aa: CASSHDSYEQYF
CDR3nt: TGTGCCAGCTCACACGACAGCTACGAGCAGTACTTC

j_gene: TRBJ2-1
abundance: -
d_gene: -
v_gene: TRBV5-1
CDR3aa: CASSSSGLYNEQFF
CDR3nt: TGCGCCAGCAGCTCTTCAGGGTTATACAATGAGCAGTTCTTC

j_gene: TRBJ1-1
abundance: -
d_gene: -
v_gene: TRBV5-1
CDR3aa: CASSLEGRGAFF
CDR3nt: TGCGCCAGCAGCTTGGAGGGCCGAGGAGCTTTCTTT

j_gene: TRBJ1-1
abundance: -
d_gene: -
v_gene: TRBV6-5
CDR3aa: CASSYKKMNTEAFF
CDR3nt: TGTGCCAGCAGTTATAAGAAAATGAACACTGAAGCTTTCTTT

j_gene: TRBJ2-5
abundance: -
d_gene: TRBD2
v_gene: TRBV11-3
CDR3aa: CASSPSGTHPEETQYF
CDR3nt: TGTGCCAGCAGCCCCAGCGGGACCCACCCGGAGGAGACCCAGTACTTC

j_gene: TRBJ2-7
abundance: -
d_gene: TRBD1
v_gene: TRBV5-5
CDR3aa: CASRQQGADEQYF
CDR3nt: TGTGCCAGCAGACAACAGGGGGCGGACGAGCAGTACTTC

j_gene: TRBJ1-6
abundance: -
d_gene: -
v_gene: TRBV6-1
CDR3aa: CASSEDGGGFLHF
CDR3nt: TGTGCCAGCAGTGAGGACGGTGGGGGTTTCCTCCACTTT

j_gene: TRBJ1-1
abundance: -
d_gene: TRBD1
v_gene: TRBV7-2
CDR3aa: CASSQNRGQTEAFF
CDR3nt: TGTGCCAGCAGCCAAAACAGGGGGCAAACTGAAGCTTTCTTT

j_gene: TRBJ1-2
abundance: few
d_gene: -
v_gene: TRBV6-5
CDR3aa: CASSPSADYGYTF
CDR3nt: TGTGCCAGCAGCCCCAGCGCCGACTATGGCTACACCTTC

j_gene: TRBJ2-3
abundance: -
d_gene: -
v_gene: TRBV7-2
CDR3aa: CASSLTPGTARTDTQYF
CDR3nt: TGTGCCAGCAGCTTAACCCCTGGGACGGCCCGCACAGATACGCAGTATTTT

j_gene: TRBJ2-7
abundance: -
d_gene: -
v_gene: TRBV11-2
CDR3aa: CASSPPGGPYEQYF
CDR3nt: TGTGCCAGCAGCCCCCCCGGGGGGCCCTACGAGCAGTACTTC

j_gene: TRBJ1-3
abundance: -
d_gene: -
v_gene: TRBV7-2
CDR3aa: CASSLVLGYGNTIYF
CDR3nt: TGTGCCAGCAGCTTGGTGCTGGGCTACGGAAACACCATATATTTT

j_gene: TRBJ1-2
abundance: -
d_gene: -
v_gene: TRBV6-5
CDR3aa: CASSRGQVYTF
CDR3nt: TGTGCCAGCAGCCGGGGGCAGGTCTACACCTTC

j_gene: TRBJ2-7
abundance: -
d_gene: -
v_gene: TRBV5-1
CDR3aa: CASSLGGGQSYEQYF
CDR3nt: TGCGCCAGCAGCTTGGGGGGAGGACAGAGCTACGAGCAGTACTTC